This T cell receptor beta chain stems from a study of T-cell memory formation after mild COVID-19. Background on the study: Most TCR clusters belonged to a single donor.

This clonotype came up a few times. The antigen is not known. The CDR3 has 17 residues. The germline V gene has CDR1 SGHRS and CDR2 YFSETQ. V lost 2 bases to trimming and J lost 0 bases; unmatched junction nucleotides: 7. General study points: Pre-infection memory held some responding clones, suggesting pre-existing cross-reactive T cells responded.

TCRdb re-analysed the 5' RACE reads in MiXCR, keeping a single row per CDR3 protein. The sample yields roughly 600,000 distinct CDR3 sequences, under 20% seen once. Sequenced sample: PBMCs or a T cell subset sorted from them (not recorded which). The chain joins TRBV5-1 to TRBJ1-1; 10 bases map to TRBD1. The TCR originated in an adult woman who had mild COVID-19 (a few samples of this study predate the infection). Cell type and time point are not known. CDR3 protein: CASSFIRDRGLNTEAFF. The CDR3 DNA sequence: TGCGCCAGCAGCTTCATCCGGGACAGGGGACTGAACACTGAAGCTTTCTTT.